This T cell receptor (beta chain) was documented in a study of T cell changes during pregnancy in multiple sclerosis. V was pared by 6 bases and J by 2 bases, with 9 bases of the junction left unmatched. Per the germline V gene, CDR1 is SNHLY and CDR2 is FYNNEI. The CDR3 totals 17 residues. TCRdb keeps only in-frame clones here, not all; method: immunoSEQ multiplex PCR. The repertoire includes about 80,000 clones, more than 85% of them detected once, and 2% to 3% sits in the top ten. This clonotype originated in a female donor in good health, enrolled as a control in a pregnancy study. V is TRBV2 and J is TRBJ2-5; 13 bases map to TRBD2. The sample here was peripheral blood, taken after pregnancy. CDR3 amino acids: CASRWTSGGGSQETQYF. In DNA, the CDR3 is TGTGCCAGCAGGTGGACTAGCGGGGGTGGATCTCAAGAGACCCAGTACTTC.